This is a list of T cell receptor beta chains from one sample in a study of T cells in Graves' hyperthyroidism and ophthalmopathy. TCRdb independently ran MiXCR on the multiplex PCR reads; one entry per CDR3 protein. Of about 520,000 distinct CDR3 sequences listed, around a quarter were seen once; the top ten hold approximately 11%. The sample consisted of blood. Receptor source: a woman younger than 45 with Graves' ophthalmopathy. Both conserved end residues are part of each CDR3. A D gene is named only where the DNA matches it firmly. Rows may omit the clone size; those that give it use once, few, many or a size class.

CASSSRWSFQETQYF,TGTGCCAGCAGCTCCCGGTGGAGCTTTCAAGAGACCCAGTACTTC,-,TRBJ2-5,TRBV7-2,-
CASSEERIQETQYF,TGTGCCAGCAGTGAAGAGAGGATACAAGAGACCCAGTACTTC,few,TRBJ2-5,TRBV2,-
CVSRTRSGDRGYTF,TGTGTCAGCAGGACAAGGTCGGGGGATCGGGGCTACACCTTC,many,TRBJ1-2,TRBV6-1,-
CARPEDSGLDYGYTF,TGTGCCAGACCTGAAGACTCCGGACTGGACTATGGCTACACCTTC,-,TRBJ1-2,TRBV25-1,-
CASRGDTEACF,TGTGCCAGTAGAGGGGACACTGAAGCTTGCTTT,-,TRBJ1-1,TRBV19,-
CASSIDAGSSNQPQHF,TGTGCCAGTAGTATAGATGCAGGGAGCAGCAATCAGCCCCAGCATTTT,few,TRBJ1-5,TRBV19,-
CATSAQGGQPQHF,TGTGCCACCAGTGCCCAGGGTGGCCAGCCCCAGCATTTT,many,TRBJ1-5,TRBV24-1,-
CASSQMTGRGETQYF,TGTGCCAGCAGCCAGATGACAGGGAGAGGGGAGACCCAGTACTTC,-,TRBJ2-5,TRBV4-2,TRBD1
CASTRQGANFGYTF,TGTGCCAGCACCAGACAGGGTGCCAACTTTGGCTACACCTTC,few,TRBJ1-2,TRBV12-3/TRBV12-4,TRBD1
CASSLGQTVAFF,TGTGCCAGCAGTTTAGGGCAAACGGTAGCTTTCTTT,-,TRBJ1-1,TRBV12-3/TRBV12-4,-
CASSIGDRGTYEQYF,TGTGCCAGTAGTATAGGAGACAGGGGGACCTACGAGCAGTACTTC,few,TRBJ2-7,TRBV19,TRBD1
CASSPPAESGVYEQYF,TGTGCCAGCTCACCCCCAGCGGAATCCGGAGTCTACGAGCAGTACTTC,-,TRBJ2-7,TRBV18,-
CASSFIGLATYEQYF,TGTGCCAGCAGTTTTATTGGGCTAGCAACCTACGAGCAGTACTTC,many,TRBJ2-7,TRBV12-3/TRBV12-4,-
CASRPAADQEAFF,TGTGCCAGCAGACCGGCGGCGGATCAAGAAGCTTTCTTT,few,TRBJ1-1,TRBV7-3,-
CASSFGTGGYQPQHF,TGTGCCAGCAGCTTTGGGACAGGGGGGTATCAGCCCCAGCATTTT,many,TRBJ1-5,TRBV5-5,TRBD1
CASSLVEATGATYEQYF,TGTGCCAGCAGCTTAGTTGAAGCGACAGGAGCAACCTACGAGCAGTACTTC,-,TRBJ2-7,TRBV12-3/TRBV12-4,-
CASSFFRETQYF,TGTGCCAGCAGTTTTTTCCGAGAGACCCAGTACTTC,once,TRBJ2-5,TRBV12-3/TRBV12-4,-
CASTRRLASEQYF,TGTGCCAGCACCCGGCGGCTAGCGAGCGAGCAGTACTTC,-,TRBJ2-7,TRBV6-2/TRBV6-3,-
CASSSGGQVTGELFF,TGTGCCAGCAGCTCAGGGGGCCAGGTCACCGGGGAGCTGTTTTTT,-,TRBJ2-2,TRBV11-2,TRBD1
CASSFGVKRIHEQYF,TGTGCCAGCAGTTTTGGGGTCAAACGGATCCACGAGCAGTACTTC,many,TRBJ2-7,TRBV28,-
CSVVPGGPYEQYF,TGCAGCGTTGTACCGGGGGGGCCCTACGAGCAGTACTTC,many,TRBJ2-7,TRBV29-1,TRBD2
CSAIIGGASGELFF,TGCAGTGCTATAATCGGGGGGGCGAGCGGGGAGCTGTTTTTT,many,TRBJ2-2,TRBV20-1,TRBD2
CASSYLQQEIQYF,TGTGCCAGCAGTTACCTACAGCAAGAGATCCAGTACTTC,many,TRBJ2-5,TRBV6-2/TRBV6-3,-
CASSPGDARQETQYF,TGTGCCAGCTCACCCGGGGACGCACGGCAAGAGACCCAGTACTTC,many,TRBJ2-5,TRBV18,-
CASSSRDPGYGYTF,TGCGCCAGCAGCAGCCGGGACCCAGGCTATGGCTACACCTTC,many,TRBJ1-2,TRBV5-1,-
CASRDRDGSPLHF,TGTGCCAGCAGAGACAGGGACGGCTCACCCCTCCACTTT,few,TRBJ1-6,TRBV27,TRBD1
CASSDMDRAFTGELFF,TGTGCCAGCAGTGATATGGACAGGGCATTTACCGGGGAGCTGTTTTTT,-,TRBJ2-2,TRBV6-1,TRBD1
CASSLWRASYEQYF,TGTGCCAGCAGTTTATGGCGGGCTTCCTACGAGCAGTACTTC,few,TRBJ2-7,TRBV28,-
CASSSRVGGYTF,TGTGCCAGCAGTTCTAGGGTGGGTGGCTACACCTTC,many,TRBJ1-2,TRBV6-6,-
CASSFQQGGTEAFF,TGTGCCAGCAGTTTTCAACAGGGCGGAACTGAAGCTTTCTTT,many,TRBJ1-1,TRBV7-8,-
CSVRQGAEAFF,TGCAGTGTTCGACAGGGAGCTGAAGCTTTCTTT,many,TRBJ1-1,TRBV20-1,TRBD1
CARKQGVANQPQHF,TGCGCCAGGAAACAGGGGGTCGCCAATCAGCCCCAGCATTTT,many,TRBJ1-5,TRBV5-1,TRBD1
CAISESRNKNIQYF,TGTGCCATCAGTGAGTCTAGGAACAAAAACATTCAGTACTTC,few,TRBJ2-4,TRBV10-3,-
CASSPWVVTGELFF,TGTGCCAGCAGCCCTTGGGTGGTCACCGGGGAGCTGTTTTTT,many,TRBJ2-2,TRBV11-1,-
CASSPGTGRASNTEAFF,TGTGCCAGCAGCCCCGGGACAGGGAGGGCCTCGAACACTGAAGCTTTCTTT,many,TRBJ1-1,TRBV11-2,TRBD1
CASSQAGGQYGYTF,TGTGCCAGCAGCCAAGCAGGGGGCCAATATGGCTACACCTTC,many,TRBJ1-2,TRBV4-2,TRBD1
CASSELRGTEAFF,TGTGCCAGCAGTGAACTCAGGGGCACTGAAGCTTTCTTT,-,TRBJ1-1,TRBV6-1,-
CASSLVQPHSPLHF,TGTGCCAGCAGCTTGGTCCAGCCGCATTCACCCCTCCACTTT,few,TRBJ1-6,TRBV7-2,-
CASSSSGTAYNSPLHF,TGTGCCAGCAGTTCTTCCGGGACAGCCTATAATTCACCCCTCCACTTT,many,TRBJ1-6,TRBV27,TRBD1
CASSSYDGAPNQPQHF,TGTGCCAGCAGTTCTTACGACGGGGCCCCCAATCAGCCCCAGCATTTT,few,TRBJ1-5,TRBV6-5,-
CASSLRREAFF,TGTGCCAGCAGTTTAAGGCGTGAAGCTTTCTTT,many,TRBJ1-1,TRBV28,-
CASSLTTGGGETQYF,TGTGCCAGCAGCCTCACCACAGGGGGCGGAGAGACCCAGTACTTC,many,TRBJ2-5,TRBV7-9,TRBD1
CASGREDTEAFF,TGCGCCAGCGGAAGGGAGGACACTGAAGCTTTCTTT,many,TRBJ1-1,TRBV5-1,-
CASSPGGGLYEQYF,TGTGCCAGCAGTCCCGGGGGGGGCTTATACGAGCAGTACTTC,many,TRBJ2-7,TRBV6-1,TRBD2
CSARAPDYRIHPYEQYF,TGCAGTGCTAGAGCCCCGGACTACAGGATCCACCCCTACGAGCAGTACTTC,many,TRBJ2-7,TRBV20-1,-
CASRGLVNRELFF,TGTGCCAGCAGGGGGCTGGTAAACCGGGAGCTGTTTTTT,many,TRBJ2-2,TRBV12-3/TRBV12-4,-
CASSFGTQNTGELFF,TGTGCCAGCAGTTTCGGGACCCAGAACACCGGGGAGCTGTTTTTT,-,TRBJ2-2,TRBV27,-
CASGTAYGYTF,TGTGCCAGCGGGACGGCCTATGGCTACACCTTC,many,TRBJ1-2,TRBV27,-
CSATDSNYGYTF,TGCAGTGCAACCGACAGTAACTATGGCTACACCTTC,many,TRBJ1-2,TRBV20-1,-
CASSASDRAAYEQYF,TGTGCCAGCAGCGCGAGTGACAGGGCCGCCTACGAGCAGTACTTC,few,TRBJ2-7,TRBV7-9,TRBD1
CASTKAAQGPGANVLTF,TGCGCCAGCACGAAAGCGGCTCAGGGACCTGGGGCCAACGTCCTGACTTTC,-,TRBJ2-6,TRBV5-1,-
CSVETRTGYEQYF,TGCAGCGTAGAAACGAGGACAGGGTACGAGCAGTACTTC,many,TRBJ2-7,TRBV29-1,TRBD1
CASSRLLGQSFADTQYF,TGTGCCAGCAGTCGCCTTCTGGGACAGTCCTTCGCAGATACGCAGTATTTT,-,TRBJ2-3,TRBV12-3/TRBV12-4,TRBD1
CASSIWFNQPQHF,TGTGCCAGTAGTATTTGGTTCAATCAGCCCCAGCATTTT,many,TRBJ1-5,TRBV19,-
CASSSDRGRGPRSPLHF,TGTGCCAGCAGTTCCGACAGGGGGCGAGGCCCAAGATCACCCCTCCACTTT,-,TRBJ1-6,TRBV28,TRBD1
CASTLVTGGETQYF,TGTGCCAGCACACTAGTGACAGGGGGCGAGACCCAGTACTTC,-,TRBJ2-5,TRBV12-3/TRBV12-4,TRBD1
CASSLFGANVLTF,TGTGCCAGCAGTTTGTTTGGGGCCAACGTCCTGACTTTC,many,TRBJ2-6,TRBV6-5,-
CASSETGTGGYEQYF,TGTGCCAGCAGTGAGACCGGGACAGGGGGCTACGAGCAGTACTTC,many,TRBJ2-7,TRBV6-1,TRBD1